These 32 T cell receptor beta chains originate from one sample sequenced in a study of blood T cell repertoires in COVID-19. Here immunoSEQ multiplex PCR was the method, and the copy in TCRdb shows in-frame clones only, minus some. In the table there are about 250,000 clones, about 83% of which are singletons. The sequenced sample consisted of peripheral blood. Receptors originate from an elderly woman with COVID-19, enrolled during active disease.

V gene TRBV3-1 (or the pseudogene TRBV3-2) combines with J gene TRBJ1-4; a possible D gene is TRBD1 (6 bases). The CDR3 length is 15 residues. V lost 1 base, J lost 5 bases, and 11 bases lay in between. Looked up from germline, CDR1 is LGHDT and CDR2 is YNNKEL (reference sequence). The CDR3 protein is CASSQVTGTNEKLFF. The CDR3 DNA reads TGTGCCAGCAGCCAAGTAACAGGGACAAATGAAAAACTGTTTTTT.

The chain joins TRBV4-1 to TRBJ2-2; tentatively, D is TRBD2 (5 bases). In germline, CDR1 is MGHRA, CDR2 YSYEKL. Between the trimmed V and J ends, which lost 2 bases and 1 base, there was a span of 8 bases. The CDR3 has 15 residues. The CDR3 DNA is TGCGCCAGCAGCCAAACGGGAATGAACACCGGGGAGCTGTTTTTT. Amino acids: CASSQTGMNTGELFF.

This chain uses TRBV3-1 (or the pseudogene TRBV3-2) with TRBJ2-2; D perhaps matches TRBD2 (5 bases). The length of the CDR3 is 18 residues. The ends were cut back, 1 base at V and 4 bases at J, with 19 bases in the middle. In germline, CDR1 is LGHDT, CDR2 YNNKEL (reference sequence). The CDR3 coding sequence is TGTGCCAGCAGCCAAGGGGCGGGCAGCGCGACATCCACCGGGGAGCTGTTTTTT. Its protein is CASSQGAGSATSTGELFF.

The chain uses TRBV5-1 and TRBJ2-3; TRBD1 agrees at 7 bases. Germline loops: CDR1 SGHRS, CDR2 YFSETQ. The junction had 2 bases not matched to a gene; V was cut back by 0 bases and J by 4 bases. The length of the CDR3 is 14 residues. CDR3 DNA sequence: TGCGCCAGCAGCTTGGCCCAGGGGGCAGATACGCAGTATTTT. Protein sequence: CASSLAQGADTQYF.

The V and J genes are TRBV9 and TRBJ1-1; the D gene is possibly TRBD1 (5 bases). The germline V gene has CDR1 SGDLS and CDR2 YYNGEE. This CDR3 comprises 14 residues. V was pared by 3 bases and J by 0 bases, with 9 bases between. The DNA of the CDR3 is TGTGCCAGCAGCGGGACACTCATGAACACTGAAGCTTTCTTT. Its translation: CASSGTLMNTEAFF.

The V and J genes are TRBV7-9 and TRBJ2-2, with 10 bases that match TRBD1. V dropped 8 bases and J dropped 6; count of bases not matched to a gene: 9. CDR3 length: 15 residues. CDR1 is SEHNR, CDR2 FQNEAQ, per germline (reference sequence). CDR3 DNA sequence: TGTGCCAGCGCGCGGGGGGACAGGGGAGCCGGGGAGCTGTTTTTT. It yields the protein CASARGDRGAGELFF.

The chain combines TRBV12-3 or TRBV12-4 with TRBJ1-5; 9 bases agree with TRBD1. The CDR3 is 13 amino acids. Trimming at V came to 5 bases and at J to 7 bases, leaving 3 bases not matched to a gene. The CDR3, as DNA: TGTGCCAGCAGTCTGGGACAGGGACAGCCCCAGCATTTT. Its translation: CASSLGQGQPQHF.

This clone was counted between two and nine times. V gene TRBV7-9 combines with J gene TRBJ1-2; 7 bases agree with TRBD1. Germline V gene sequence: CDR1 SEHNR, CDR2 FQNEAQ (reference sequence). Germline trimming cut 2 bases from V and 1 base from J; bases unmatched to any gene: 4. The CDR3 length is 15 residues. CDR3 DNA sequence: TGTGCCAGCAGCTTAAACCGGGACAGTAACTATGGCTACACCTTC. Translating gives CASSLNRDSNYGYTF.

The chain employs TRBV7-9 and TRBJ1-5; D gene ambiguous. The V gene lost 5 bases and the J gene lost 8 bases, with 16 bases spanning the gap. CDR3 length equals 14 residues. The germline CDR1 and CDR2 sequences are SEHNR and FQNEAQ (reference sequence). The CDR3 region has the DNA TGTGCCAGCAGCCGTGGATCGGGAGGAGAGCCCCAGCATTTT. Encoded protein: CASSRGSGGEPQHF.

The J gene is TRBJ2-7, the V gene TRBV2; D may be TRBD2 (6 bases). Germline loops: CDR1 SNHLY, CDR2 FYNNEI. CDR3 length: 14 amino acids. V was pared by 3 bases and J by 5 bases, with 14 bases between. The CDR3 reads CASSDKRRDDEQYF. For the CDR3, the DNA is TGTGCCAGCAGTGATAAACGGCGGGACGACGAGCAGTACTTC.

The J gene is TRBJ1-4, the V gene TRBV3-1 (or the pseudogene TRBV3-2); maybe TRBD1 (5 bases). Germline CDR1 LGHDT, CDR2 YNNKEL (reference sequence). The CDR3 is 15 amino acids. V lost 1 base and J 3 bases, leaving 9 bases between the germline ends. Written as DNA, the CDR3 is TGTGCCAGCAGCCAAGGGGGCGCGTCTAATGAAAAACTGTTTTTT. It is translated as CASSQGGASNEKLFF.

The gene calls are TRBV7-9 and TRBJ1-2, with 11 bases identical to TRBD1. The trim removed 6 bases at V and 6 bases at J, leaving 9 bases unmatched. This CDR3 spans 15 amino acids. CDR1 SEHNR and CDR2 FQNEAQ come from the germline V gene (reference sequence). This CDR3 is CASSRSGQGVNGYTF. The CDR3 coding sequence is TGTGCCAGCAGTCGGTCGGGACAGGGGGTAAATGGCTACACCTTC.

The chain carries TRBV11-2 and TRBJ1-2; TRBD1 is a possible D gene (6 bases). V shed 4 bases and J shed 2 bases, with 11 bases lying between them. CDR1 and CDR2 (germline): SGHAT, FQNNGV. The CDR3 runs 14 residues. In DNA, the CDR3 is TGTGCCAGCAGCTCCTATACAGGGAACTATGGCTACACCTTC. Residues: CASSSYTGNYGYTF.

The rearrangement links TRBV6-1 to TRBJ1-4, with unresolved D. The CDR3 covers 16 residues. The V and J ends lost 0 bases and 2 bases respectively, with 10 bases between them. Germline CDR1 MNHNS, CDR2 SASEGT. This CDR3 is CASSEALGVTNEKLFF. CDR3 in DNA: TGTGCCAGCAGTGAAGCGCTCGGGGTGACTAATGAAAAACTGTTTTTT.

The chain employs TRBV7-2 and TRBJ2-5; no reliable D call. V lost 1 base, J lost 5 bases, and 8 bases lay in between. CDR3 size: 13 residues. Germline-derived CDR1 and CDR2 are SGHTA and FQGNSA. The CDR3 loop reads CASSLVALETQYF. CDR3 DNA: TGTGCCAGCAGCTTAGTAGCTCTGGAGACCCAGTACTTC.

CDR3 nucleotides: TGTGCCAGCAGTTACTCAGGGGTCTCCTACAATGAGCAGTTCTTC. Translating gives CASSYSGVSYNEQFF. This chain connects TRBV6-5 to TRBJ2-1; maybe TRBD1 (5 bases). Per the germline V gene, CDR1 is MNHEY and CDR2 is SVGAGI. The CDR3 is 15 residues long. Trimming left V 0 bases short and J 0 bases short, with 6 bases between.

This clone turned up a few times. V usage is TRBV5-1 and J usage is TRBJ2-6; 7 nucleotides agree with TRBD1. Germline CDR1 reads SGHRS; CDR2 reads YFSETQ. The V segment lost 1 base and the J segment 0 bases; nucleotides outside the gene matches: 4. The CDR3 has 17 residues. The chain's CDR3 is CASSLLQGSSGANVLTF. The DNA of the CDR3 is TGCGCCAGCAGCTTGCTACAGGGGTCCTCTGGGGCCAACGTCCTGACTTTC.

The chain carries TRBV6-5 and TRBJ2-3, with TRBD2 matching over 11 bases. The V gene end was trimmed by 6 bases and the J gene end by 4 bases; junction bases not matched to a gene: 6. The length of the CDR3 is 15 residues. Per germline, CDR1 MNHEY and CDR2 SVGAGI. CDR3 residues: CASRTSGGWSDTQYF. DNA of the CDR3: TGTGCCAGCAGAACTAGCGGGGGATGGTCAGATACGCAGTATTTT.

The rearrangement links TRBV4-1 to TRBJ2-5, with a tentative D call TRBD2 (5 bases). The CDR3 sequence is 13 residues long. V was clipped by 1 base and J by 7 bases, with 10 bases between them. Germline assignment: CDR1 MGHRA and CDR2 YSYEKL. The CDR3 DNA is TGCGCCAGCAGCCAAGTGGAGGCGGGGACCCAGTACTTC. Translation gives CASSQVEAGTQYF.

The V gene is TRBV28, the J gene TRBJ1-5; the D gene is possibly TRBD1 (6 bases). With 1 base removed from V and 11 bases from J, the gap between germline ends came to 12 bases. The germline V gene has CDR1 MDHEN and CDR2 SYDVKM. There are 13 residues in the CDR3. CDR3 nucleotide sequence: TGTGCCAGCAGTTTATCTAGACAGGACTCCCAGCATTTT. Protein product: CASSLSRQDSQHF.

V and J are TRBV19 and TRBJ1-2; TRBD1 agrees at 7 bases. The CDR3 loop spans 15 amino acids. Germline V lookup: CDR1 LNHDA, CDR2 SQIVND (reference sequence). After removal of 5 bases from V and 0 bases from J, the junction contained 6 bases not matched to a gene. The CDR3 reads CASSRDSEANYGYTF. The CDR3 DNA reads TGTGCCAGTAGTCGGGACAGCGAAGCTAACTATGGCTACACCTTC.

The chain uses TRBV19 and TRBJ1-2; 7 bases match TRBD1. Germline assignment: CDR1 LNHDA and CDR2 SQIVND (reference sequence). The V and J ends lost 10 bases and 4 bases, in that order; junction bases with no gene match: 6. There are 12 residues in the CDR3. CDR3 residues: CATATGRYGYTF. The CDR3 nucleotides are TGTGCCACCGCGACAGGGCGCTATGGCTACACCTTC.

V usage is TRBV9 and J usage is TRBJ2-3; 9 bases align to TRBD2. With 0 bases clipped from V and 4 bases from J, the junction kept 6 bases outside the gene matches. Germline lookup yields CDR1 SGDLS and CDR2 YYNGEE. The CDR3 has 16 amino acids. CDR3 DNA sequence: TGTGCCAGCAGCGTAGTCTGGCGGGGGGGCCCAGATACGCAGTATTTT. This encodes CASSVVWRGGPDTQYF.

The gene calls are TRBV6-6 and TRBJ2-7; the match to TRBD1 covers 11 bases. V was pared by 5 bases and J by 7 bases, with 7 bases of the junction left unmatched. There are 14 residues in the CDR3. The germline gives CDR1 MNHNY, CDR2 SVGAGI (reference sequence). The CDR3 nucleotides read TGTGCCAGCAGTCCCGGACAGGGGGCGGGGGAGCAGTACTTC. As protein: CASSPGQGAGEQYF.

There are a few counts of this clone. The CDR3 DNA follows: TGTGCCAGCAGTGAATCAGGACAGGGACAATCACCCCTCCACTTT. Residues: CASSESGQGQSPLHF. The V call is TRBV2, the J call TRBJ1-6; the match to TRBD1 covers 8 bases. Germline V gene lookup returns CDR1 SNHLY and CDR2 FYNNEI. Trimming removed 2 bases from V and 10 bases from J; junction bases left unmatched: 7. The length of the CDR3 is 15 residues.

The chain joins TRBV6-2 or TRBV6-3 to TRBJ1-5; 9 nucleotides match TRBD1. CDR1 MNHEY and CDR2 SVGEGT come from the germline V gene. Losses at the gene ends were 5 bases for V and 5 bases for J; bases not matched to a gene: 7. CDR3 size: 15 residues. The CDR3 DNA reads TGTGCCAGCAGTCCAGGACAGGGGAAACATCAGCCCCAGCATTTT. It encodes CASSPGQGKHQPQHF.

The chain couples TRBV16 to TRBJ2-2; 7 bases map to TRBD2. V lost 4 bases, J lost 5 bases, and 7 bases stayed unmatched. The CDR3 consists of 15 residues. CDR1 is KGHSY, CDR2 FQNENV, per germline. The CDR3 DNA reads TGTGCCAGCAGCCTGAGTGGGACTAATACCGGGGAGCTGTTTTTT. Protein product: CASSLSGTNTGELFF.

The genes are TRBV7-2 and TRBJ2-2; D is undetermined. The germline gives CDR1 SGHTA, CDR2 FQGNSA. The ends were cut back, 7 bases at V and 2 bases at J, with 8 bases in the middle. This CDR3 comprises 13 residues. In DNA, the CDR3 is TGTGCCAGCACAATACTAAACACCGGGGAGCTGTTTTTT. Protein product: CASTILNTGELFF.

The chain couples TRBV19 to TRBJ2-3; the D gene is possibly TRBD1 (6 bases). The CDR3 spans 13 residues. CDR1 LNHDA and CDR2 SQIVND come from the germline V gene (reference sequence). V was shortened by 3 bases and J by 5 bases, with 9 bases between the two germline ends. The CDR3 bases are TGTGCCAGTAGTATCTGGGGGCGAGATACGCAGTATTTT. Translated: CASSIWGRDTQYF.

CDR3 DNA: TGCGCCAGCAGCGATAACAGGGACGAGCAGTACGTC. Amino acids: CASSDNRDEQYV. This chain links TRBV5-1 with TRBJ2-7; D perhaps matches TRBD1 (6 bases). The CDR3 contains 12 residues. Germline CDR1 SGHRS, CDR2 YFSETQ. V was cut by 4 bases and J by 5 bases, with 10 bases left in between.

The chain is built from TRBV11-2 and TRBJ2-7, with a weak D call TRBD1 (6 bases). V shed 3 bases and J shed 6 bases, with 12 bases lying between them. Germline assignment: CDR1 SGHAT and CDR2 FQNNGV. The CDR3 totals 13 residues. The CDR3 region is CASSFHRELEQYV. CDR3 nucleotide sequence: TGTGCCAGCAGCTTCCACAGGGAACTCGAGCAGTACGTC.

Only one count was recorded for this clone. J is TRBJ2-3 and V is TRBV3-1 (or the pseudogene TRBV3-2), with 7 bases lining up with TRBD2. This CDR3 spans 14 amino acids. V dropped 5 bases and J dropped 6; count of bases not matched to a gene: 8. The germline V gene has CDR1 LGHDT and CDR2 YNNKEL (reference sequence). The CDR3 DNA is TGTGCCAGCAGCATAGGTGGGGGGGGTGATACGCAGTATTTT. Its protein product is CASSIGGGGDTQYF.